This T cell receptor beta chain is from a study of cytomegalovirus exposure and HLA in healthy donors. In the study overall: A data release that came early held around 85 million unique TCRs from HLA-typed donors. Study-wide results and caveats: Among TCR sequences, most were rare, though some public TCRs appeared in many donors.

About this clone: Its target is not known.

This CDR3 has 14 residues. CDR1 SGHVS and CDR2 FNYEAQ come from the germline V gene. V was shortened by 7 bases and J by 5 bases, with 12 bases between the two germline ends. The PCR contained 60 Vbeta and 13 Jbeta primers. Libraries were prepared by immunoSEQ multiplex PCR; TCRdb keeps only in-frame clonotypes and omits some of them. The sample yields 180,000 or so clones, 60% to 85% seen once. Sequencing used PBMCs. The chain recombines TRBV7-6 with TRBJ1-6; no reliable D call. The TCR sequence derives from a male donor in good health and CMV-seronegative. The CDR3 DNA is TGTGCCAGCACCCCTCGAGTTGATAATTCACCCCTCCACTTT. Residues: CASTPRVDNSPLHF.